This T cell receptor (beta chain) emerged from a study of Graves' ophthalmopathy and Graves' hyperthyroidism. Points from the study as a whole: Sensitivity of roughly 88% and specificity of almost 83% were achieved when a 13-signature model separated ophthalmopathy from stable hyperthyroidism.

CDR3 size: 18 residues. Germline CDR1 is LGHDT and CDR2 is YNNKEL (reference sequence). The TCR beta CDR3 regions underwent amplification from RNA transcripts. Second-round multiplex PCR came after a first-round RT-PCR that employed HTBI primers. TCRdb redid the calling of the multiplex PCR reads with MiXCR, one entry per CDR3 protein. The table records almost 40,000 distinct CDR3 sequences, approximately 46% of them present only once. This clonotype showed up just a few times. Antigen: not known. Mismatch with germline at one junction end may stem from a read error. The starting material, about 9.9 ml of fresh peripheral blood, provided the PBMCs.

The sequence was collected from an adult woman with stable Graves' hyperthyroidism. The source material was peripheral blood. The chain joins TRBV3-1 to TRBJ2-7; 13 bases are shared with TRBD2. The CDR3 DNA reads TGTGCCAGCAGCCAAGACGCGGGACTAGCGGGAAGCTCCTACGTGCAGTACTTC. Amino acids: CASSQDAGLAGSSYVQYF.